This entry concerns a single T cell receptor (beta chain). No antigen is known for it. Germline-derived CDR1 and CDR2 are SEHNR and FQNEAQ (reference sequence). Trimming at V came to 1 base and at J to 4 bases, leaving 8 bases not matched to a gene. The CDR3 loop spans 16 amino acids. This entry comes from a study of graft-versus-host responses after intestinal transplantation. General observations from the study: Allografts of one patient group, those with graft-donor T cell macrochimerism, had high graft-versus-host to host-versus-graft clonal ratios.

Produced via immunoSEQ multiplex PCR; TCRdb's table is partial and in-frame only. The table has 100,000 to 130,000 clones, roughly 86% seen once. The V gene is TRBV7-9, the J gene TRBJ2-3; 7 nucleotides agree with TRBD1. Sample: unstimulated CD4+ T cells sorted from spleen or lymph node cells, taken before transplant. The receptor was isolated from a human donor who was the organ donor for an intestinal transplant. The CDR3 here is CASSLEQGRGADTQYF. In DNA, the CDR3 is TGTGCCAGCAGCTTAGAACAGGGGCGAGGTGCAGATACGCAGTATTTT.